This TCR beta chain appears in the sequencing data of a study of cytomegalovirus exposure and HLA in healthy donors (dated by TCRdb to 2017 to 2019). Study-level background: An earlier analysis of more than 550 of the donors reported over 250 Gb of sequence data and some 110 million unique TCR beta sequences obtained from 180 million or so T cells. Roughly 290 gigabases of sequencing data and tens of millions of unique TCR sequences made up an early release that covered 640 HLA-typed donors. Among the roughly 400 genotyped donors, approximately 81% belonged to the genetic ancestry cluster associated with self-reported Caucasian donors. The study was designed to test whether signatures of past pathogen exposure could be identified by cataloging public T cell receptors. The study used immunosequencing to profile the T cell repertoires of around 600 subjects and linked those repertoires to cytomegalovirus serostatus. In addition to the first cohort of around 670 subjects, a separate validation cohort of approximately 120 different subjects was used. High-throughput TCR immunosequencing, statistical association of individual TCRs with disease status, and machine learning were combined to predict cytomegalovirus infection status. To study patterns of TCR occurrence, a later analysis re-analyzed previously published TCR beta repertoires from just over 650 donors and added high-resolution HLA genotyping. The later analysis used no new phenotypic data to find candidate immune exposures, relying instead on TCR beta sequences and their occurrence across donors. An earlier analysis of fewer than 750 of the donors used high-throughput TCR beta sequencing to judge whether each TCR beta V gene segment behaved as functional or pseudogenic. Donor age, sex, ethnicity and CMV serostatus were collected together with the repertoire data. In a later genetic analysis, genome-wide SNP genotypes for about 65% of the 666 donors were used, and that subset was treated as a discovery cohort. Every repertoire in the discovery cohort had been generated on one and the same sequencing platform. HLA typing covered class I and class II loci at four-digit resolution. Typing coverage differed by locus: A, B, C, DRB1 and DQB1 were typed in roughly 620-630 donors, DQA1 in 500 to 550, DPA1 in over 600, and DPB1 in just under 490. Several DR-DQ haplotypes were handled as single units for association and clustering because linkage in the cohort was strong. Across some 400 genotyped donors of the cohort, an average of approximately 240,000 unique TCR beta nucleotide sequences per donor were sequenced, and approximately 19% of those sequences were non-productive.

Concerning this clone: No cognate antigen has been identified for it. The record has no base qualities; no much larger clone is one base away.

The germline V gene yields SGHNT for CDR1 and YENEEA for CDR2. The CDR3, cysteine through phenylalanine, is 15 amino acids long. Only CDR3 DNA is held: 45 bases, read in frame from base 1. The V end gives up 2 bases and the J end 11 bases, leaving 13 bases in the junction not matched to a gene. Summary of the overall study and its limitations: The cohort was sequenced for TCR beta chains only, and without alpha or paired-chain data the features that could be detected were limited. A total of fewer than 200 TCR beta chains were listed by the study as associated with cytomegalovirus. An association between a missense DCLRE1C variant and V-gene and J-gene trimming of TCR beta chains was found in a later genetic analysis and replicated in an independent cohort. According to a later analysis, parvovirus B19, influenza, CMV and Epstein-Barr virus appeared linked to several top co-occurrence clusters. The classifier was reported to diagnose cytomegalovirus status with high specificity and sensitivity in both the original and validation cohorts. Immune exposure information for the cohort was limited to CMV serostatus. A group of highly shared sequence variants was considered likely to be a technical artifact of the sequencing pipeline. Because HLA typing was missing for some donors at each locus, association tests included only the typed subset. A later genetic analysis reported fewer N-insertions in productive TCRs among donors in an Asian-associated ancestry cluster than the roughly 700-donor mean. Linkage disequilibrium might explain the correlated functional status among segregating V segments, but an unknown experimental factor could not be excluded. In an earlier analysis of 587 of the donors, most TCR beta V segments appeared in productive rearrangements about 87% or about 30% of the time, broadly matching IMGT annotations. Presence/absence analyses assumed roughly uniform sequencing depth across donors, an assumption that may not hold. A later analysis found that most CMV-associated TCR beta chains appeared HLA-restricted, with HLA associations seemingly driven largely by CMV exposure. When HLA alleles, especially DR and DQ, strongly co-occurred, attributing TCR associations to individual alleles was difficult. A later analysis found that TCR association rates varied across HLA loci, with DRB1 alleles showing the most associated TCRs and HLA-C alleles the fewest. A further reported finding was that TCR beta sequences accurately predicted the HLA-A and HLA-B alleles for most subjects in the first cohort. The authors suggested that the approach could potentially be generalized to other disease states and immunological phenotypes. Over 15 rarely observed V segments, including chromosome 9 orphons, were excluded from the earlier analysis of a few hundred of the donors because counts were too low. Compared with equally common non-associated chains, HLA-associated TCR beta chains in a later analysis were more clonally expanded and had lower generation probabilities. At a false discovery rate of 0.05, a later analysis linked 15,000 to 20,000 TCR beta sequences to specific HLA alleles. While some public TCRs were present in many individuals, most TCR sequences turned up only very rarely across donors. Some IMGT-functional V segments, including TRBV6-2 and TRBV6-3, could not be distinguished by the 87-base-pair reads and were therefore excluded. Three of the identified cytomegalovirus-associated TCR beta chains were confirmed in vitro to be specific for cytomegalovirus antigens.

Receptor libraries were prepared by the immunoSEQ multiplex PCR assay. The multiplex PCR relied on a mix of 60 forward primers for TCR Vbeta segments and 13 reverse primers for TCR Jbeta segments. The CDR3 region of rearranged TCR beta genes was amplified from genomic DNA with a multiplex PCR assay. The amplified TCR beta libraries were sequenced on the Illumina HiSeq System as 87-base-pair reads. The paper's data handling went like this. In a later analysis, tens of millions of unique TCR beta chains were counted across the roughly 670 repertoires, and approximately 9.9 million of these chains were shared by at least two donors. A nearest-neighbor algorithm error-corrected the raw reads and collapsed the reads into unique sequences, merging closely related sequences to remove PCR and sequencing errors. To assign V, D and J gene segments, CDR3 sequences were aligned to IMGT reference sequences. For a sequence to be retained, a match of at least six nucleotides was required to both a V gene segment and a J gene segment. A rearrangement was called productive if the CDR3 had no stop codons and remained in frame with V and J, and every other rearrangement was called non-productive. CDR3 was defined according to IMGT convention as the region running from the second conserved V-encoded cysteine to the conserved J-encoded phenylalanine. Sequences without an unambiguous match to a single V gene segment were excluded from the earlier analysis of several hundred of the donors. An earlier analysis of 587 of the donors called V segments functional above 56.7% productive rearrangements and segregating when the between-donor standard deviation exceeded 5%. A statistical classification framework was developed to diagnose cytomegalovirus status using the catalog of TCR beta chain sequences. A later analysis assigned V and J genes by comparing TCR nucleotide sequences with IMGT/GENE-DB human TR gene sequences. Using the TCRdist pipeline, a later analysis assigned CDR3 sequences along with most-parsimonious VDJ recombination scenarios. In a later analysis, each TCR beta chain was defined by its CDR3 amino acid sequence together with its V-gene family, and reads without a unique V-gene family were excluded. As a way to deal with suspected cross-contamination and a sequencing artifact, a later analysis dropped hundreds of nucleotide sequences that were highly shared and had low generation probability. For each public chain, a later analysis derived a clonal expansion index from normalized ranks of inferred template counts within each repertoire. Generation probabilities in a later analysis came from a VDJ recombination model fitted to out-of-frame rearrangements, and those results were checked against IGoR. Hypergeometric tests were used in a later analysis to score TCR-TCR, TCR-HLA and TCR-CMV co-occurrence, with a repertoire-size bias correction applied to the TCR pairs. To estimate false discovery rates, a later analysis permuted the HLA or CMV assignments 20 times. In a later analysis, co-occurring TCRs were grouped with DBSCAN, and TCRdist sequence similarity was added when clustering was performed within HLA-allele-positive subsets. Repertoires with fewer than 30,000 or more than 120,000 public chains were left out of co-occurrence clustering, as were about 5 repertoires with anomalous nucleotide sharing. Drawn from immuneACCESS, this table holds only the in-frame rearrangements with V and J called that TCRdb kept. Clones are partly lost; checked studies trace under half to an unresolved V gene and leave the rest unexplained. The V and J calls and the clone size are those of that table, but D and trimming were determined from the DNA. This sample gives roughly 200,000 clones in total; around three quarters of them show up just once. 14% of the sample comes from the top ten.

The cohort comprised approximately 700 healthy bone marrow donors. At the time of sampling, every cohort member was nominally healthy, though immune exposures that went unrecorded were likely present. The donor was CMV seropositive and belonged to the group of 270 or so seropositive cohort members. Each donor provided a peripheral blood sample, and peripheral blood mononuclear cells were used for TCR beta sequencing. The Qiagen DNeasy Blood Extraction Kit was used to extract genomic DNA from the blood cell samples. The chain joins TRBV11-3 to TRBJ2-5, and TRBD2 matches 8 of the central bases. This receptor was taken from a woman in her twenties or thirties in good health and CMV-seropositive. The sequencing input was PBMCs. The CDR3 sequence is CASSLISGTHIGQYF. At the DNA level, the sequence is TGTGCCAGCAGCTTAATTAGCGGGACGCATATTGGACAGTACTTC.